The clone carrying this T cell receptor beta chain was observed a few times. What it binds is not known. For the second PCR, which ran for 7 to 11 cycles, a sample-barcoded 5' primer and a J-beta primer mix were used. Individual samples furnished no less than 3 million CDR3-containing paired-end reads apiece. TCRdb fed the 5' RACE reads into MiXCR, producing one record per CDR3 protein. The sample has about a million distinct CDR3 sequences; about 51% are singletons. This sample is part of a study of blood T cells in healthy people across ages. Broader study findings: A greater number of naive CD4+ cells and higher diversity distinguished long-lived donors from aged donors. Samples with more naive T cells showed higher observed beta diversity. With age, beta diversity per million T cells declined roughly linearly, significantly by about 40.

The source material was blood. This receptor was identified in a woman aged 55-70 years in good health.

CDR3 nucleotide sequence: TGTGCCAGCACAGACACACACGAGCAGTACTTC. Translation: CASTDTHEQYF. The J gene is TRBJ2-7, the V gene TRBV21-1. TRBV21-1 is flagged as a pseudogene. The CDR3 loop spans 11 amino acids.